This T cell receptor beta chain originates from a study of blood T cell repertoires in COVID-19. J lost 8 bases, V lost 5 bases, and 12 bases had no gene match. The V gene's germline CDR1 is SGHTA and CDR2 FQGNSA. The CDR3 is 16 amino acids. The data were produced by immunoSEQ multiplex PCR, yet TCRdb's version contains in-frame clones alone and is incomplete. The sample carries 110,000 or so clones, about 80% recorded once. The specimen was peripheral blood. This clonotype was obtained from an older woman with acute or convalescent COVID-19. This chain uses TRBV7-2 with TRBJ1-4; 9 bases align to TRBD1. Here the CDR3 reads CASSQTGTGFREKLFF. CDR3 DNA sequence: TGTGCCAGCAGCCAGACCGGGACAGGGTTCAGAGAAAAACTGTTTTTT.